This T cell receptor (beta chain) is drawn from a study of blood T cell repertoires in COVID-19. For the study at large: Samples came from the United States, Italy and Spain, spanning acute and convalescent COVID-19.

This CDR3 contains 14 residues. After removal of 3 bases from V and 10 bases from J, the junction contained 3 bases not matched to a gene. The germline CDR1 and CDR2 sequences are SEHNR and FQNEAQ (reference sequence). A note on this clone: Different DNA sequences within this sample yield the same CDR3.

The protocol was immunoSEQ multiplex PCR, while the TCRdb copy is restricted to in-frame clones and leaves out a portion. The data contain about 140,000 clones, 76% of them singletons. The sequenced sample was peripheral blood. The receptor comes from a woman aged 80 or over with active or convalescent COVID-19. The V and J genes are TRBV7-9 and TRBJ1-6, with TRBD1 identical over 10 bases. This chain's CDR3 is CASSLGDRGSPLHF. The CDR3 nucleotides are TGTGCCAGCAGCTTGGGGGACAGGGGATCACCCCTCCACTTT.